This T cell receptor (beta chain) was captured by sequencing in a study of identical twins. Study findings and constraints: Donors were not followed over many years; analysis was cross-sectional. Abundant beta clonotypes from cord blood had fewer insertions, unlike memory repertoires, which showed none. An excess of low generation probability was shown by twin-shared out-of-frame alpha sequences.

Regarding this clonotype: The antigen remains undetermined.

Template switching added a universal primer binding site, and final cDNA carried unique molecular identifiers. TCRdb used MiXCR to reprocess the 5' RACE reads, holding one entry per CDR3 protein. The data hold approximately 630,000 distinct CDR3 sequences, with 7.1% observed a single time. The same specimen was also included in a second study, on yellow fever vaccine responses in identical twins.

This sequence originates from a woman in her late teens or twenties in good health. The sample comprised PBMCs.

The CDR3 loop reads CASSRGGYSTGTSGSGMIYEQFF. Written as DNA, the CDR3 is TGTGCCAGCAGTCGGGGCGGCTACAGTACCGGGACTAGCGGGAGTGGTATGATCTATGAGCAGTTCTTC. V gene TRBV7-2 combines with J gene TRBJ2-1, with 14 bases fitting TRBD2. The CDR3 extends over 23 amino acids. Germline CDR1 is SGHTA and CDR2 is FQGNSA. The V segment lost 6 bases and the J segment 8 bases; nucleotides outside the gene matches: 30.